The T cell receptor beta chain under discussion was sequenced for a study of CD8 T cells in ankylosing spondylitis. Whole-study findings and limits: Seemingly distinctive of ankylosing spondylitis blood was a TCR beta motif formed by eight highly homologous variants. The study looked at matched synovial fluid samples from ankylosing spondylitis patients. Disease-linked clones were reported to be significantly enriched there. In peripheral blood, disease-linked CD8+ clones occurred at relatively low frequencies. Earlier literature documents some of the motif variants in reactive arthritis synovial fluid and blood.

Using its own MiXCR run on the 5' RACE reads, TCRdb lists one record per CDR3 protein. The data contain some 290,000 distinct CDR3 sequences, around 20% of them seen just once; the ten biggest clones take up around 8%. Trimming cost V 7 bases and J 7 bases; bases outside gene matches: 8. CDR1 and CDR2 (germline): MNHEY, SMNVEV (reference sequence). The length of the CDR3 is 13 residues. Many counts were recorded for this clonotype. Its matching antigen is unknown. The sequenced material came from blood, either unsorted or a sorted T cell fraction (not recorded which). This TCR was sampled from a male donor with ankylosing spondylitis or in good health (not recorded which). The rearrangement links TRBV27 to TRBJ1-2; TRBD1 matches 8 bases. This CDR3 reads CASKPDRVGGYTF. The CDR3 DNA reads as TGTGCCAGCAAACCGGACAGGGTGGGTGGCTACACCTTC.